This is a list of T cell receptor beta chains from one sample in a study of blood T cell repertoires in COVID-19. The protocol was immunoSEQ multiplex PCR, while the TCRdb copy is restricted to in-frame clones and leaves out a portion. The data show about 160,000 clones, with around 87% seen just once and roughly 4.5% held by the top ten. Material: peripheral blood. Receptors originate from a woman aged 60-75 years with active or convalescent COVID-19. The CDR3 runs from the conserved cysteine through the conserved F or W. A D gene is named only where the DNA matches it firmly. Expanded clones get a size class; other rows say once, few or many, or leave the size out.

J gene	clone size	V gene	D gene	CDR3 DNA	CDR3 protein
TRBJ2-7	NA	TRBV7-2	NA	TGTGCCAGCAGCTTAGGTAGCGGAAACTCCTACGAGCAGTACTTC	CASSLGSGNSYEQYF
TRBJ1-2	many	TRBV7-2	NA	TGTGCCAGCAGCTTAACAGACCTTGAGGGCTACACCTTC	CASSLTDLEGYTF
TRBJ1-3	NA	TRBV6-5	NA	TGTGCCAGCAGGACCGCGGGGTCTGGAAACACCATATATTTT	CASRTAGSGNTIYF
TRBJ1-1	NA	TRBV6-5	NA	TGTGCCAGCAGTTTCCCGGAGATGAACACTGAAGCTTTCTTT	CASSFPEMNTEAFF
TRBJ1-1	NA	TRBV29-1	TRBD1	TGCAGCGTTTATGCAGGGGGCGACACTGAAGCTTTCTTT	CSVYAGGDTEAFF
TRBJ1-1	once	TRBV9	TRBD1	TGTGCCAGCAGCGTCCGACAGGGGGACACTGAAGCTTTCTTT	CASSVRQGDTEAFF
TRBJ1-2	NA	TRBV5-1	TRBD1	TGCGCCAGCAGCTTGGGACAGGGAGAAAGCTACACCTTC	CASSLGQGESYTF
TRBJ2-3	once	TRBV6-5	TRBD1	TGTGCCAGCAGTTACACGGGAAACAGGGGGAGGGATACGCAGTATTTT	CASSYTGNRGRDTQYF
TRBJ1-2	NA	TRBV12-3/TRBV12-4	TRBD1	TGTGCCAGCAGAAGGACAGGGAGTTATGGCTACACCTTC	CASRRTGSYGYTF
TRBJ1-2	NA	TRBV6-5	TRBD1	TGTGCCAGCAGCGCCGGACAGGGGAGAGGCTACACCTTC	CASSAGQGRGYTF
TRBJ1-2	NA	TRBV12-5	TRBD1	TGTGCTAGTGGTTTGGTACCCACAGGGGTCTATGGCTACACCTTC	CASGLVPTGVYGYTF
TRBJ2-5	NA	TRBV2	TRBD1	TGTGCCAGCAGCCCGGGACAGGGGGAAGACCCGGACTATGTAGAGACCCAGTACTTC	CASSPGQGEDPDYVETQYF
TRBJ1-2	NA	TRBV10-3	NA	TGTGCCATCACCCCGGGAGGGGACTATGGCTACACCTTC	CAITPGGDYGYTF
TRBJ2-3	once	TRBV9	NA	TGTGCCAGCAGCGTACAGGATCGGCACACAGATACGCAGTATTTT	CASSVQDRHTDTQYF
TRBJ1-1	NA	TRBV19	NA	TGTGCCAGTAGTCGAGGGGACTCAAAGACTGAAGCTTTCTTT	CASSRGDSKTEAFF
TRBJ1-1	NA	TRBV12-5	NA	TGTGCTAGTGGTTTCTCAGGGGCTCTGGAAGCTTTCTTT	CASGFSGALEAFF
TRBJ1-5	NA	TRBV6-2/TRBV6-3	NA	TGTGCCAGCAGCTCTTTCGCAGGGGAGATGGGTCAGCCCCAGCATTTT	CASSSFAGEMGQPQHF
TRBJ2-5	NA	TRBV7-2	NA	TGTGCCAGCAGTACCGCTTGGGCCCCAGAGACCCAGTACTTC	CASSTAWAPETQYF
TRBJ2-1	few	TRBV29-1	NA	TGCAGCGTTGAAGAAATCCAGGGTAGAATCAATGAGCAGTTCTTC	CSVEEIQGRINEQFF
TRBJ2-5	NA	TRBV5-4	NA	TGTGCCAGCAGCTTGGCCGGGGTGGTGGAGACCCAGTACTTC	CASSLAGVVETQYF
TRBJ2-3	NA	TRBV7-3	TRBD2	TGTGCCAGCAGCTCGGGTAGCGGGGGGGCCTCAGATACGCAGTATTTT	CASSSGSGGASDTQYF
TRBJ1-6	few	TRBV29-1	TRBD1	TGCAGCGTTAAAGGGGGACAGAGTAATTCACCCCTCCACTTT	CSVKGGQSNSPLHF